The rows below give T cell receptor beta chains drawn from one sample of a study of PD-L1 blockade in urothelial cancer. Profiling relied on immunoSEQ multiplex PCR, and the TCRdb table lists in-frame clones only, not all of them. The sample includes 85,000 to 100,000 clones, roughly nine tenths of them seen just once. Sample: PBMCs, taken around atezolizumab (anti-PD-L1) treatment. The receptors were gathered from a man between 60 and 75 years old with urothelial cancer. CDR3s include the opening cysteine and the closing phenylalanine or tryptophan. The D gene is left open where the match is weak. Clone size is shown for a subset of rows, as once, few, many or a class of expanded clone.

CDR3: CASSQTGTAQYNEQFF
DNA: TGTGCCAGCAGCCAAACCGGGACAGCGCAATACAATGAGCAGTTCTTC
V: TRBV5-4
D: TRBD1
J: TRBJ2-1
size: few

CDR3: CASSLGGRFSYEQYF
DNA: TGTGCCAGCAGCTTGGGGGGGCGTTTCTCCTACGAGCAGTACTTC
V: TRBV7-2
D: NA
J: TRBJ2-7
size: NA

CDR3: CASSLSGGPYEQYF
DNA: TGTGCCAGCAGCTTGAGCGGGGGTCCCTACGAGCAGTACTTC
V: TRBV5-4
D: TRBD2
J: TRBJ2-7
size: NA

CDR3: CASSLRTVNYGYTF
DNA: TGCGCCAGCAGCCTTCGGACAGTTAACTATGGCTACACCTTC
V: TRBV4-3
D: NA
J: TRBJ1-2
size: NA

CDR3: CASSEGQGRSRSSTDTQYF
DNA: TGTGCCAGCAGTGAGGGCCAGGGGCGAAGTCGCAGTAGCACAGATACGCAGTATTTT
V: TRBV2
D: NA
J: TRBJ2-3
size: NA

CDR3: CASSDAGTGAYEQYF
DNA: TGTGCCAGCAGCGACGCCGGGACAGGGGCCTACGAGCAGTACTTC
V: TRBV5-8
D: TRBD1
J: TRBJ2-7
size: few

CDR3: CSVGQGIYEQYF
DNA: TGCAGCGTTGGTCAGGGGATTTACGAGCAGTACTTC
V: TRBV29-1
D: NA
J: TRBJ2-7
size: NA

CDR3: CASSLSGQRNEKLFF
DNA: TGCGCCAGCAGCTTGTCGGGACAGCGTAATGAAAAACTGTTTTTT
V: TRBV5-1
D: TRBD1
J: TRBJ1-4
size: NA

CDR3: CASSETRNTGELFF
DNA: TGTGCCAGCAGTGAGACACGGAACACCGGGGAGCTGTTTTTT
V: TRBV27
D: NA
J: TRBJ2-2
size: once

CDR3: CASSGGGDSIVAQYF
DNA: TGTGCCAGCAGCGGCGGCGGGGACAGTATTGTGGCCCAGTACTTC
V: TRBV5-5
D: NA
J: TRBJ2-5
size: once

CDR3: CASSLTLAGVQYF
DNA: TGTGCCAGCAGCCTAACCCTAGCGGGGGTGCAGTATTTT
V: TRBV7-3
D: TRBD2
J: TRBJ2-3
size: NA